These 4 T cell receptor beta chains were all obtained from the same sample, sequenced in a study of shared clonotypes between healthy human individuals. CD45RO-negative CD8 cells positively selected for CCR7 made up the naive population, which excluded terminally differentiated effector memory CD45RA+ cells. Profiled with immunoSEQ multiplex PCR; TCRdb holds only in-frame clones, not every one. The table lists about 2 million clones, roughly 94% of them singletons. Sequenced input: naive CD8+ T cells sorted from blood. The source of these receptors is a man younger than 30 in good health.

The rearrangement joins TRBV7-6 to TRBJ2-6; no clear D. Trimming stripped 1 base from V and 3 bases from J, with 10 bases between. The germline V gene has CDR1 SGHVS and CDR2 FNYEAQ. The CDR3 loop spans 16 amino acids. Here the CDR3 reads CASSLGSGLGANVLTF. In nucleotides, the CDR3 is TGTGCCAGCAGCTTAGGATCTGGGCTTGGGGCCAACGTCCTGACTTTC.

The chain carries TRBV5-8 and TRBJ2-7; 13 bases fit TRBD2. Germline CDR1 and CDR2: SGHTS and YDEGEE. The CDR3 runs 16 residues. Trimming took 3 bases from V and 6 from J; bases not matched to a gene: 9. CDR3 DNA: TGTGCCAGCAGCTCAACCTGGACTAGCGGGAGTGGCGAGCAGTACTTC. As protein: CASSSTWTSGSGEQYF.

This clone has a handful of counts. V is TRBV19 and J is TRBJ2-7, with 11 nucleotides matching TRBD2. From germline, CDR1 is LNHDA and CDR2 SQIVND (reference sequence). Trimming removed 5 bases from V and 3 bases from J; junction bases left unmatched: 6. The CDR3 is made up of 15 amino acids. The DNA of the CDR3 is TGTGCCAGTAGTTCGGGACTAGCGGATTACTACGAGCAGTACTTC. This gives the protein CASSSGLADYYEQYF.

A word on this clone: A much larger clone lies a single base off, so this may be a read error. The V call is TRBV11-2, the J call TRBJ2-7; D may match TRBD1 or TRBD2 (6 bases each). V lost 0 bases and J 0 bases, leaving 9 bases between the germline ends. The CDR3 extends over 15 amino acids. Germline V CDR1 and CDR2: SGHAT, FQNNGV. The CDR3 DNA follows: TGTGCCAGCAGCTTAGAAGGGGGGACCTCCTACGAGCAGTACTTC. It specifies CASSLEGGTSYEQYF.